The next 10 T cell receptor beta chains were all read from a single sample in a study of patients and donors after allogeneic stem cell transplantation. TCRdb re-analysed the RT-PCR reads in MiXCR, keeping a single row per CDR3 protein. The table has about a million distinct CDR3 sequences, more than 15% seen once; the top ten hold 5.5% to 6.5%. Specimen: blood, either unsorted or a sorted T cell fraction (not recorded which). The source is a human donor who was either an allogeneic HSCT recipient or a stem cell or donor lymphocyte infusion donor (not recorded which). It is not recorded whose cells these are; they may come from a transplant donor.

This chain joins TRBV12-3 or TRBV12-4 and TRBJ2-1, with 14 positions matching TRBD2. V shed 6 bases, J shed 10 bases, and the junction held 8 bases outside the gene matches. The CDR3 spans 15 residues. The CDR3 loop reads CASSRIRLAGGEQFF. DNA for the CDR3: TGTGCCAGCAGCCGAATCCGACTAGCGGGAGGGGAGCAGTTCTTC.

This clonotype was detected many times. The CDR3 is CASSPSPGLAGDREQYF. CDR3 bases: TGTGCCAGCAGTCCATCACCGGGACTAGCGGGAGATCGGGAGCAGTACTTC. This rearrangement joins TRBV12-3 or TRBV12-4 to TRBJ2-7; TRBD2 matches 14 bases. Trimming took 5 bases from V and 7 from J; bases not matched to a gene: 13. This CDR3 has 17 residues.

This chain uses TRBV7-8 with TRBJ2-5; 8 bases match TRBD2. The V and J ends lost 4 bases and 7 bases, in that order; junction bases with no gene match: 11. Germline V gene lookup returns CDR1 SGHVS and CDR2 FQNEAQ. This CDR3 spans 15 amino acids. The CDR3, as DNA: TGTGCCAGCAGCTACCGACTAGCGAATGAGGGGACCCAGTACTTC. Translation: CASSYRLANEGTQYF.

This clonotype was recorded a few times. This chain joins TRBV11-2 and TRBJ2-6; 10 nucleotides align to TRBD1. This CDR3 region has 20 residues. Germline loops: CDR1 SGHAT, CDR2 FQNNGV. V shed 4 bases, J shed 1 base, and the junction held 13 bases outside the gene matches. This chain's CDR3 is CASSSQTPWTGGSGANVLTF. The CDR3 DNA follows: TGTGCCAGCAGCTCCCAGACCCCTTGGACAGGGGGATCTGGGGCCAACGTCCTGACTTTC.

This clonotype has a count of ten or more. This CDR3 is CAISNGQDSNQPQHF. The CDR3 DNA is TGTGCCATCAGTAATGGACAGGATAGCAATCAGCCCCAGCATTTT. J is TRBJ1-5 and V is TRBV10-3; the match to TRBD1 covers 7 bases. The CDR3 loop spans 15 amino acids. The germline V gene encodes CDR1 ENHRY and CDR2 SYGVKD. Trimming cost V 5 bases and J 0 bases; bases outside gene matches: 4.

In its sample, this clonotype was seen many times. The chain joins TRBV24-1 to TRBJ2-1; 11 bases are a match to TRBD2. Germline V gene sequence: CDR1 KGHDR, CDR2 SFDVKD. V dropped 0 bases and J dropped 5; count of bases not matched to a gene: 2. The length of the CDR3 is 16 residues. The CDR3 DNA follows: TGTGCCACCAGTGATTTGGGACTAGCGGGCAACAATGAGCAGTTCTTC. This translates into CATSDLGLAGNNEQFF.

The gene calls are TRBV4-1 and TRBJ2-5; possible D gene TRBD2, 7 bases. This CDR3 comprises 17 residues. Germline V CDR1 and CDR2: MGHRA, YSYEKL. V gave up 1 base and J gave up 2 bases, with 17 bases separating them. The CDR3 DNA reads as TGCGCCAGCAGCCAAGTTTCCGGGGGGCCCCTACAAGAGACCCAGTACTTC. Its translation is CASSQVSGGPLQETQYF.

The chain couples TRBV14 to TRBJ1-1, with 7 bases fitting TRBD1. Germline CDR1 SGHDN, CDR2 FVKESK. Unmatched junction bases numbered 2, after V lost 1 base and J lost 0 bases. This CDR3 comprises 15 residues. As DNA, the CDR3 is TGTGCCAGCAGCCAAGTGGGACAGCTGAACACTGAAGCTTTCTTT. Translating it yields CASSQVGQLNTEAFF.

This clonotype was counted a few times. The chain employs TRBV7-3 and TRBJ1-2; D ambiguous. The V gene's germline CDR1 is SGHTA and CDR2 FQGTGA. The V and J ends lost 0 bases and 7 bases respectively, with 9 bases between them. This CDR3 comprises 13 residues. The CDR3 is CASSLTGAGGYTF. The CDR3 coding sequence is TGTGCCAGCAGCTTAACGGGCGCGGGTGGCTACACCTTC.

CDR3 sequence reads: CAIKSGTAYNEQFF. DNA of the CDR3: TGTGCCATCAAAAGCGGGACCGCATACAATGAGCAGTTCTTC. V is TRBV28 and J is TRBJ2-1; 7 positions match TRBD2. After removal of 10 bases from V and 4 bases from J, the junction contained 10 bases not matched to a gene. Germline values: CDR1 MDHEN, CDR2 SYDVKM. The CDR3 totals 14 residues.